This TCR beta chain was recovered during a study of blood T cell repertoires in COVID-19. Across the whole study: Whether acute or convalescent, the COVID-19 samples came from the United States, Italy and Spain. T cells, B-cell-depleted T cells, or PBMCs supplied cDNA or gDNA.

This CDR3 spans 13 amino acids. The V and J ends lost 2 bases and 12 bases respectively, with 11 bases between them. The germline V gene has CDR1 SGHAT and CDR2 FQNNGV. Original handling: Quantification of nucleated cells was approximated via reference gene primer amplification. Data came from immunoSEQ multiplex PCR; TCRdb stores just in-frame clones and leaves some out. V, J and clone size were drawn from that table, and D and trimming were deduced from the DNA. The sample includes over 200,000 clones, 88% of them seen just once. The chain links TRBV11-2 to TRBJ1-6; no clear D. The sample taken for sequencing was peripheral blood. This clonotype originated in a man between 18 and 29 years old with active or convalescent COVID-19. The CDR3 nucleotides are TGTGCCAGCAGCTTAAACTCGGGTGGACCCCTCCACTTT. The encoded protein is CASSLNSGGPLHF.